The TCR beta chain described here comes from a study of cytomegalovirus exposure and HLA in healthy donors. Turning to the study itself: Of the donors genotyped, a few hundred in all, around 77% fell in the Caucasian-associated ancestry cluster.

Primers included in the PCR were 60 Vbeta and 13 Jbeta primers. The data were produced by immunoSEQ multiplex PCR, yet TCRdb's version contains in-frame clones alone and is incomplete. Of 200,000 or so clones in the sample, about 83% were seen once. The V gene lost 2 bases and the J gene lost 1 base, with 9 bases spanning the gap. Germline V gene lookup returns CDR1 LNHDA and CDR2 SQIVND (reference sequence). The CDR3 extends over 14 amino acids. Study conclusions and caveats: Previous analysis showed most TCR beta V segments were productive about 90% or about 30% of the time.

A remark on this clone: What it binds is unknown.

The chain links TRBV19 to TRBJ2-7; D is unresolved. This receptor was obtained from a man aged 40-49 years in good health and CMV-seronegative. Sequenced material: PBMCs. As DNA, the CDR3 is TGTGCCAGTAGTATATCTATGTCGTCCTACGAGCAGTACTTC. Translation: CASSISMSSYEQYF.